Below, 16 T cell receptor beta chains from the same sample are listed, as sequenced in a study of graft-versus-host responses after intestinal transplantation. The method was immunoSEQ multiplex PCR; TCRdb's version includes in-frame clones alone and lacks a portion of them. Found here are more than 85,000 clones, approximately 90% of them singletons; the top ten hold about 0.072%. These receptors are not linked to any known antigen. Here the sequenced sample was unstimulated CD8+ T cells sorted from spleen or lymph node cells, taken before transplant. All receptors derive from a human donor who was the organ donor for an intestinal transplant.

V usage is TRBV2 and J usage is TRBJ2-7; D possibly corresponds to TRBD2 (5 bases). The germline gives CDR1 SNHLY, CDR2 FYNNEI. The CDR3 loop spans 14 amino acids. V lost 4 bases and J 0 bases, leaving 10 bases between the germline ends. CDR3 protein: CASSGKGVSYEQYF. The CDR3 nucleotides read TGTGCCAGCAGTGGGAAGGGAGTCTCCTACGAGCAGTACTTC.

This rearrangement joins TRBV7-8 to TRBJ2-2; 8 nucleotides line up with TRBD2. Germline loops: CDR1 SGHVS, CDR2 FQNEAQ. The CDR3 is 16 amino acids. V dropped 5 bases and J dropped 7; count of bases not matched to a gene: 12. The DNA for the CDR3 is TGTGCCAGCAGCAGTAAGGGACTAGTTGGAAACGGGGAGCTGTTTTTT. Amino acid sequence: CASSSKGLVGNGELFF.

The V call is TRBV29-1, the J call TRBJ2-2; the D gene is possibly TRBD2 (7 bases). Germline assignment: CDR1 SQVTM and CDR2 ANQGSEA. CDR3 length equals 15 residues. V lost 4 bases and J 0 bases, leaving 12 bases between the germline ends. CDR3 in amino acids: CSVGGGQTNTGELFF. The CDR3 nucleotides read TGCAGCGTTGGGGGGGGGCAAACGAACACCGGGGAGCTGTTTTTT.

The V and J genes are TRBV5-1 and TRBJ1-4; TRBD1 might be the D (5 bases). Germline V lookup: CDR1 SGHRS, CDR2 YFSETQ. This CDR3 has 20 amino acids. V dropped 0 bases and J dropped 0 bases, with 21 bases sitting between them. CDR3 residues: CASSLGVILAGFATNEKLFF. CDR3 nucleotide sequence: TGCGCCAGCAGCTTGGGCGTCATCCTTGCAGGGTTTGCAACTAATGAAAAACTGTTTTTT.

V usage is TRBV9 and J usage is TRBJ2-3; D not resolved. Trimming stripped 4 bases from V and 4 bases from J, with 7 bases between. Germline loops: CDR1 SGDLS, CDR2 YYNGEE. CDR3 length: 12 amino acids. The DNA of the CDR3 is TGTGCCAGCAGCCTAGTAGCAGATACGCAGTATTTT. Its translation: CASSLVADTQYF.

The rearrangement links TRBV9 to TRBJ2-1, with TRBD2 matching 14 bases. V was clipped by 2 bases and J by 7 bases; unmatched bases: 8. The CDR3 sequence is 17 residues long. CDR1 and CDR2 (germline): SGDLS, YYNGEE. CDR3 DNA sequence: TGTGCCAGCAGCGTCGATGGGACTAGCGGGAGATTTAATGAGCAGTTCTTC. Translation: CASSVDGTSGRFNEQFF. Filled out from reference TRBV9 and TRBJ2-1, the complete variable domain reads DSGVTQTPKHLITATGQRVTLRCSPRSGDLSVYWYQQSLDQGLQFLIQYYNGEERAKGNILERFSAQQFPDLHSELNLSSLELGDSALYFCASSVDGTSGRFNEQFFGPGTRLTVL.

This clone appeared a single time. The gene calls are TRBV7-9 and TRBJ1-2, with TRBD1 as a possible D gene (5 bases). CDR1 and CDR2 (germline): SEHNR, FQNEAQ (reference sequence). This CDR3 spans 15 amino acids. V gave up 1 base and J gave up 2 bases, with 11 bases separating them. The CDR3 coding sequence is TGTGCCAGCAGCTTAGGCAGGGCATCAAACTATGGCTACACCTTC. It yields the protein CASSLGRASNYGYTF.

The chain recombines TRBV7-2 with TRBJ2-7; 10 bases fit TRBD1. Per germline, CDR1 SGHTA and CDR2 FQGNSA. The CDR3 contains 19 residues. Trimming took 5 bases from V and 1 from J; bases not matched to a gene: 17. CDR3 sequence (DNA): TGTGCCAGCAGCCATGCCAGTGGGGACAGGGGCGATCATTCCTACGAGCAGTACTTC. Translating it yields CASSHASGDRGDHSYEQYF.

The V and J genes are TRBV27 and TRBJ2-5; 15 positions agree with TRBD2. Matching the DNA end better, TRBJ2-7 makes the J call doubtful. The CDR3 spans 17 residues. In germline, CDR1 is MNHEY, CDR2 SMNVEV (reference sequence). In DNA form, the CDR3 reads TGTGCCAGCAGTTTATGGACTAGCGGGAGGGTATCCTACGAGCAGTACTTC. This sequence encodes CASSLWTSGRVSYEQYF.

This clone appeared a single time. The chain uses TRBV5-1 and TRBJ2-2, with D possibly matching TRBD2 (5 bases). Germline loops: CDR1 SGHRS, CDR2 YFSETQ. The CDR3 sequence is 16 residues long. Trimming stripped 3 bases from V and 3 bases from J, with 15 bases between. The DNA of the CDR3 is TGCGCCAGCAGCTCCCCGACACGCGGGTACACCGGGGAGCTGTTTTTT. Protein sequence: CASSSPTRGYTGELFF.

This clone was seen a single time. The chain carries TRBV28 and TRBJ2-3, with D possibly TRBD2 on 6 matching bases. V lost 6 bases, J lost 3 bases, and 16 bases lay in between. Germline-derived CDR1 and CDR2 are MDHEN and SYDVKM. The CDR3 runs 15 residues. The CDR3 region is CASREGLIRTDTQYF. As DNA, the CDR3 is TGTGCCAGCAGGGAGGGACTCATAAGGACAGATACGCAGTATTTT.

This chain links TRBV4-1 with TRBJ2-3; TRBD1 agrees at 7 bases. Germline CDR1 MGHRA, CDR2 YSYEKL. The CDR3 consists of 16 residues. J lost 1 base, V lost 2 bases, and 6 bases had no gene match. The CDR3 region is CASSQTGVLGTDTQYF. The CDR3 DNA reads TGCGCCAGCAGCCAAACAGGGGTCTTGGGCACAGATACGCAGTATTTT.

Here the CDR3 reads CASSPLSLAGDHQPQETQYF. The CDR3 region has the DNA TGCGCCAGCAGCCCCCTCTCCCTAGCGGGGGACCATCAGCCTCAAGAGACCCAGTACTTC. The genes are TRBV5-1 and TRBJ2-5; 10 bases are shared with TRBD2. CDR3 length: 20 amino acids. The germline V gene encodes CDR1 SGHRS and CDR2 YFSETQ. Losses at the gene ends were 4 bases for V and 2 bases for J; bases not matched to a gene: 20.

This chain joins TRBV9 and TRBJ2-1; 7 positions agree with TRBD2. Germline CDR1 SGDLS, CDR2 YYNGEE. This CDR3 spans 18 amino acids. The ends lost 4 bases at V and 0 bases at J; junction bases unmatched: 13. This chain's CDR3 is CASSPGWASGSSYNEQFF. CDR3 sequence (DNA): TGTGCCAGCAGCCCGGGGTGGGCTAGCGGTAGCTCCTACAATGAGCAGTTCTTC.

The chain is built from TRBV7-9 and TRBJ2-1, with D possibly matching TRBD1 (6 bases). Germline V gene lookup returns CDR1 SEHNR and CDR2 FQNEAQ (reference sequence). There are 15 residues in the CDR3. Trimming pared 1 base from V and 4 bases from J, leaving 11 bases between. CDR3 region: CASSLVLTGYNEQFF. The CDR3 nucleotides are TGTGCCAGCAGCTTAGTTCTAACAGGGTACAATGAGCAGTTCTTC.

This clone appeared a single time. The rearrangement links TRBV5-4 to TRBJ2-5; possible D gene TRBD2, 6 bases. Germline CDR1 reads SGHNT; CDR2 reads YYREEE (reference sequence). This CDR3 is built from 14 residues. The V end lost 3 bases, the J end lost 5 bases, and 14 bases lay between the germline ends. The DNA of the CDR3 is TGTGCCAGCAGCTCCCCTTTTGCGGGGGAGACCCAGTACTTC. It codes for CASSSPFAGETQYF.